These T cell receptor beta chains were read from a single sample in a study of blood T cell repertoires in COVID-19. Repertoires were generated with immunoSEQ multiplex PCR, while TCRdb's copy carries only in-frame clones and drops some. The table records around 25,000 clones, about 89% of them present only once. The sample comprised peripheral blood. These receptors all stem from a human donor with active COVID-19. The donor label of this sample is uncertain. Both conserved end residues are part of each CDR3. A D gene is named only where the DNA matches it firmly. The size of a clone is reported for some rows only, either as once, few or many, or as a class for expanded clones.

TRBJ2-7,TRBV28,-,-,CASKLTGYEQYF,TGTGCCAGCAAACTAACGGGCTACGAGCAGTACTTC
TRBJ1-2,TRBV6-1,-,-,CASSEGADYGYTF,TGTGCCAGCAGTGAAGGGGCAGACTATGGCTACACCTTC
TRBJ2-1,TRBV7-2,-,-,CASSLGVSGPYYNEQFF,TGTGCCAGCAGCTTAGGGGTGAGCGGGCCTTACTACAATGAGCAGTTCTTC
TRBJ1-2,TRBV7-9,TRBD1,-,CASSLEGASNYGYTF,TGTGCCAGCAGCTTAGAGGGGGCCAGTAACTATGGCTACACCTTC
TRBJ2-7,TRBV11-3,-,-,CASSLVNYEQYF,TGTGCCAGCAGCTTAGTTAACTACGAGCAGTACTTC
TRBJ1-6,TRBV11-2,TRBD1,-,CASSYDRGQNSPLHF,TGTGCCAGCAGTTATGACAGGGGGCAGAACTCACCCCTCCACTTT
TRBJ1-1,TRBV4-3,TRBD1,-,CASGNRRDSNMNTEAFF,TGCGCCAGCGGCAACCGACGGGACAGCAATATGAACACTGAAGCTTTCTTT
TRBJ1-5,TRBV3-1/TRBV3-2,TRBD1,-,CASSQGTGDGNQPQHF,TGTGCCAGCAGCCAAGGGACAGGGGATGGGAACCAGCCCCAGCATTTT
TRBJ1-2,TRBV9,TRBD1,-,CASSPRTGGNGYTF,TGTGCCAGCAGCCCACGAACAGGGGGCAATGGCTACACCTTC
TRBJ2-2,TRBV3-1/TRBV3-2,TRBD1,once,CASSSQGAFWNTGELFF,TGTGCCAGCAGCTCACAGGGGGCTTTCTGGAACACCGGGGAGCTGTTTTTT
TRBJ1-2,TRBV24-1,-,-,CATSDSNYGYTF,TGTGCCACCAGTGACTCCAACTATGGCTACACCTTC
TRBJ1-3,TRBV9,-,-,CASSSQGSGNTIYF,TGTGCCAGCAGCTCCCAGGGGAGCGGAAACACCATATATTTT
TRBJ1-4,TRBV4-2,-,-,CASSQEMQGNEKLFF,TGTGCCAGCAGCCAAGAGATGCAGGGGAATGAAAAACTGTTTTTT
TRBJ2-1,TRBV28,TRBD2,-,CASTPSGGDYNEQFF,TGTGCCAGCACCCCATCGGGGGGGGACTACAATGAGCAGTTCTTC
TRBJ2-5,TRBV4-2,TRBD2,-,CASSQGISGGGQETQYF,TGTGCCAGCAGCCAAGGTATTAGCGGGGGTGGCCAAGAGACCCAGTACTTC
TRBJ2-1,TRBV7-9,-,-,CASSLVLAGGEQFF,TGTGCCAGCAGCTTAGTACTAGCTGGAGGTGAGCAGTTCTTC
TRBJ1-2,TRBV10-3,TRBD1,-,CAISDLSGGANGYTF,TGTGCCATCAGTGACTTGTCAGGGGGCGCGAACGGCTACACCTTC
TRBJ2-7,TRBV6-2/TRBV6-3,-,-,CASSPGGSSYEQYF,TGTGCCAGCAGTCCCGGGGGAAGCTCCTACGAGCAGTACTTC
TRBJ1-6,TRBV21-1,-,-,CASRLTRRIPLRFYNSPLHF,TGTGCCAGCAGACTGACTCGGAGAATACCCCTGCGCTTCTATAATTCACCCCTCCACTTT
TRBJ2-2,TRBV11-3,-,-,CASSHRTATTGELFF,TGTGCCAGCAGCCATCGGACTGCTACGACCGGGGAGCTGTTTTTT
TRBJ2-3,TRBV3-1/TRBV3-2,TRBD2,-,CASSPGGLAGSTDTQYF,TGTGCCAGCAGCCCTGGGGGGCTAGCGGGTAGCACAGATACGCAGTATTTT
TRBJ2-7,TRBV6-5,-,-,CASSYSKQGHDEQYF,TGTGCCAGCAGTTACTCGAAACAGGGTCACGACGAGCAGTACTTC
TRBJ1-5,TRBV30,TRBD1,-,CAWGQGYQPQHF,TGTGCCTGGGGACAGGGCTATCAGCCCCAGCATTTT
TRBJ1-2,TRBV10-3,TRBD1,-,CAISESDRVGVDTF,TGTGCCATCAGTGAGTCGGACAGGGTAGGAGTCGACACCTTC